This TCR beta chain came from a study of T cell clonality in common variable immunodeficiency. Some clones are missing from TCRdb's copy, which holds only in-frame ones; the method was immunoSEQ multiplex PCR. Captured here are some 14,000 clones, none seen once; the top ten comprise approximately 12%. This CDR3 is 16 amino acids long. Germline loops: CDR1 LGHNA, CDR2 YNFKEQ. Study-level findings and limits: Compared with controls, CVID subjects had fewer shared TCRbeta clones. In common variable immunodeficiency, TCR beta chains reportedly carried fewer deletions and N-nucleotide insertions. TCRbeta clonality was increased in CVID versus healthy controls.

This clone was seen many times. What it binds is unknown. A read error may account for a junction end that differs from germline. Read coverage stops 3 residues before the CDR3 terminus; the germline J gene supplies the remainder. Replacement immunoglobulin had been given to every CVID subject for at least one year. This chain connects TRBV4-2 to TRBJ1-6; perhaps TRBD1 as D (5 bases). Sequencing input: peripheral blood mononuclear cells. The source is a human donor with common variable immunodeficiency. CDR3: CASNGGYGTYNSPLHF. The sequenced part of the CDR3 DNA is TGCGCCAGCAACGGGGGGTATGGCACCTATAATTCACCC.